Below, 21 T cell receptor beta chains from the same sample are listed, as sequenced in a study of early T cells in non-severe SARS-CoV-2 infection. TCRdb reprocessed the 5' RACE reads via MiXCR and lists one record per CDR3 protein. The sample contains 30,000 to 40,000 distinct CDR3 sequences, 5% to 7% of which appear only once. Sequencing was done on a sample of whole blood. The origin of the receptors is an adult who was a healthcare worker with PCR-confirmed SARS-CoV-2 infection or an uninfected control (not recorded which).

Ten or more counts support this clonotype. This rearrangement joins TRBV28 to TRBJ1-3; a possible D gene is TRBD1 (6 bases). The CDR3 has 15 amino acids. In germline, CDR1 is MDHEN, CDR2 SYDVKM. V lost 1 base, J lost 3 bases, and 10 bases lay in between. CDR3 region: CASSLSVRGGNTIYF. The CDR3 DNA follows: TGTGCCAGCAGTTTATCAGTCAGGGGTGGAAACACCATATATTTT.

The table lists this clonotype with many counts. CDR3 bases: TGTGCCAGCAGCATACAGGGGACTAGCACAGATACGCAGTATTTT. Translation gives CASSIQGTSTDTQYF. The chain links TRBV12-3 or TRBV12-4 to TRBJ2-3; D is possibly TRBD1 (7 bases). The CDR3 runs to 15 residues. Between the trimmed V and J ends, which lost 6 bases and 0 bases, there was a span of 13 bases.

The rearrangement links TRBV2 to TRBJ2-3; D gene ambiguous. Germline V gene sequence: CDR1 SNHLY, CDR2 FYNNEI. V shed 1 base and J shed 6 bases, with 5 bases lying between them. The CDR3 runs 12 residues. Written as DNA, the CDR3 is TGTGCCAGCAGTGAAGATGGGGATACGCAGTATTTT. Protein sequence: CASSEDGDTQYF.

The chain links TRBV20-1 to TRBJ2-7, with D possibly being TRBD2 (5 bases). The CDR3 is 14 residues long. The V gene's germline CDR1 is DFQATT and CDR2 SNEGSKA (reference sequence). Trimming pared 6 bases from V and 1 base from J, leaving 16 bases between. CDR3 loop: CSATAAGGSYEQYF. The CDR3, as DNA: TGCAGTGCCACTGCGGCGGGCGGTTCCTACGAGCAGTACTTC.

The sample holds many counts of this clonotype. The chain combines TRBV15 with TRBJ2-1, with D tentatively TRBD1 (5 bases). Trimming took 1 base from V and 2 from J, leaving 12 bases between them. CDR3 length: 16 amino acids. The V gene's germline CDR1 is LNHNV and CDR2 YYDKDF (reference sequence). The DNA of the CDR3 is TGTGCCACCAGCAGAGTTCCGTTGACAGCCTACAATGAGCAGTTCTTC. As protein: CATSRVPLTAYNEQFF.

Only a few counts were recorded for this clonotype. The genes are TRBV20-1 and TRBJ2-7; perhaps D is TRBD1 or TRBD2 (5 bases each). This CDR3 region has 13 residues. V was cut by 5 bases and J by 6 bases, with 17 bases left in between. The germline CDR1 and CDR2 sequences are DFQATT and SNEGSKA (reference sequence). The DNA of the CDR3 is TGCAGTGCTTCCCGGGACGGAACTGTCGAGCAGTACTTC. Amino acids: CSASRDGTVEQYF.

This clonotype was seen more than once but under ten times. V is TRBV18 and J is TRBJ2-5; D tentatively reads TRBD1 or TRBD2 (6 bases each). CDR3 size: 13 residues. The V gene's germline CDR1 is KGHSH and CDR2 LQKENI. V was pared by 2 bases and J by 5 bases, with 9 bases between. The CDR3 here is CASSPGGPETQYF. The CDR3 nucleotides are TGTGCCAGCTCACCAGGGGGGCCGGAGACCCAGTACTTC.

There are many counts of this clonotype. This CDR3 is CASSEGPGPNYGYTF. In nucleotides, the CDR3 is TGTGCCAGCAGTGAAGGGCCAGGACCCAACTATGGCTACACCTTC. The chain recombines TRBV6-1 with TRBJ1-2; the D is unclear. Trimming cost V 1 base and J 2 bases, with 11 bases left between them. CDR3 length: 15 residues. Germline V CDR1 and CDR2: MNHNS, SASEGT.

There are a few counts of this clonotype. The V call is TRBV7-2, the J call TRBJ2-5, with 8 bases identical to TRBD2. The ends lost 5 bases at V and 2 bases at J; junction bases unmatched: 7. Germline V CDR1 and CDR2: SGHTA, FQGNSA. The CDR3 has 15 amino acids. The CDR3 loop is CASSQRTSRQETQYF. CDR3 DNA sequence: TGTGCCAGCAGCCAAAGGACTAGCCGACAAGAGACCCAGTACTTC.

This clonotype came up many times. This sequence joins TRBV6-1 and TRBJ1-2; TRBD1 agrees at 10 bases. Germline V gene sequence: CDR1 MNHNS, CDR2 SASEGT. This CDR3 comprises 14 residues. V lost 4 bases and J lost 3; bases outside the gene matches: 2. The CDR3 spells CASSADRGDYGYTF. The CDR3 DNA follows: TGTGCCAGCAGTGCGGACAGGGGGGACTATGGCTACACCTTC.

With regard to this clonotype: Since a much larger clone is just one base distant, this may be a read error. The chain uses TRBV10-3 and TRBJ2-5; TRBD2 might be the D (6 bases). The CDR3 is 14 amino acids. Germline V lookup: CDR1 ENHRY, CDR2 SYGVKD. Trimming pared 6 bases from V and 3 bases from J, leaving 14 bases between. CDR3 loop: CAISDAGTEETQYF. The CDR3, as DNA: TGTGCCATCAGCGACGCGGGGACTGAAGAGACCCAGTACTTC.

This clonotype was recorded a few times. The CDR3 reads CASSISSGRAPGELFF. For the CDR3, the DNA is TGTGCCAGTAGTATTTCTAGCGGGAGGGCCCCCGGGGAGCTGTTTTTT. The chain links TRBV19 to TRBJ2-2, with 12 bases matching TRBD2. CDR3 length: 16 amino acids. Losses at the gene ends were 3 bases for V and 6 bases for J; bases not matched to a gene: 5. Germline values: CDR1 LNHDA, CDR2 SQIVND (reference sequence).

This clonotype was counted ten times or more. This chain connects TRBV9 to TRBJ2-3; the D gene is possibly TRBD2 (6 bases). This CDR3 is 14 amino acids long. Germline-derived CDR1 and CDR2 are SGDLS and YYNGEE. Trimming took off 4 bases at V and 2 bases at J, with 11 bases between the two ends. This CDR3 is CASSTGLYTDTQYF. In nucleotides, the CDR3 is TGTGCCAGCAGCACGGGACTGTACACAGATACGCAGTATTTT.

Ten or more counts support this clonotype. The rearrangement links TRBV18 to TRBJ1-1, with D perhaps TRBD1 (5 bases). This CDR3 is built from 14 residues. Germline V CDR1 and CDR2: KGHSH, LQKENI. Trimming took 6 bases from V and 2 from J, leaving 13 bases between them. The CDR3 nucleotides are TGTGCCAGCTCGTATAACCGGGGCAACACTGAAGCTTTCTTT. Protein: CASSYNRGNTEAFF. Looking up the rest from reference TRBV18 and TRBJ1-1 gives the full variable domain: NAGVMQNPRHLVRRRGQEARLRCSPMKGHSHVYWYRQLPEEGLKFMVYLQKENIIDESGMPKERFSAEFPKEGPSILRIQQVVRGDSAAYFCASSYNRGNTEAFFGQGTRLTVV.

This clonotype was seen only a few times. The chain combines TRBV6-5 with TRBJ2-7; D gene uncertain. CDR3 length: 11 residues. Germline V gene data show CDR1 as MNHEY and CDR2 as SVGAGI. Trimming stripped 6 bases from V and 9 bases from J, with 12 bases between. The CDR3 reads CASSSLGGQYF. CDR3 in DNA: TGTGCCAGCAGCTCTTTGGGCGGGCAGTACTTC.

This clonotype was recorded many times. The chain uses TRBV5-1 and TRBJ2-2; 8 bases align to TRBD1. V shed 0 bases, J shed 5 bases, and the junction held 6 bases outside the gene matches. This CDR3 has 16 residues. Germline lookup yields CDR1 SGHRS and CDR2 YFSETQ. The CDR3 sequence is CASSLGDRTGTGELFF. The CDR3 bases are TGCGCCAGCAGCTTGGGGGACAGGACGGGTACCGGGGAGCTGTTTTTT.

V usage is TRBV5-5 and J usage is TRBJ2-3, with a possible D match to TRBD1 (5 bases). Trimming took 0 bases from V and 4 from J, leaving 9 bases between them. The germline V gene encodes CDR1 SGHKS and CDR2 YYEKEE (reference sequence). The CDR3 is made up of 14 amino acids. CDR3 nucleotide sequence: TGTGCCAGCAGCTTGGAGGGGCCCGCAGATACGCAGTATTTT. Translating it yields CASSLEGPADTQYF.

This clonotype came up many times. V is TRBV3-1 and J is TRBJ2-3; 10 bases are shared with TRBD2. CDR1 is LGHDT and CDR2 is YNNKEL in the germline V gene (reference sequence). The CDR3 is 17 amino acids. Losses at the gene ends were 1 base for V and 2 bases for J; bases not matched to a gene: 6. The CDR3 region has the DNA TGTGCCAGCAGCCAAGGTACTAGCGGGGCCCTCACAGATACGCAGTATTTT. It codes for CASSQGTSGALTDTQYF.

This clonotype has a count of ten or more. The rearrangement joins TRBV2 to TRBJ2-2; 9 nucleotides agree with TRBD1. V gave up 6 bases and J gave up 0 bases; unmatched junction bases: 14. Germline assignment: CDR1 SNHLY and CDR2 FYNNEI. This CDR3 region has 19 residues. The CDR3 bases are TGTGCCAGCAGGGGGACAGGGTCGCGCGGGAGTGCGAACACCGGGGAGCTGTTTTTT. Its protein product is CASRGTGSRGSANTGELFF.

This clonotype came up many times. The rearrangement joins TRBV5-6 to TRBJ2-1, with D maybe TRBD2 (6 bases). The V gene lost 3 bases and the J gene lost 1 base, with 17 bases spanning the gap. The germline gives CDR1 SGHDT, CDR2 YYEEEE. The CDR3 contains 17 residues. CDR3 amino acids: CASSSLRSGVSYNEQFF. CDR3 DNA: TGTGCCAGCAGCTCCTTAAGGTCGGGAGTTTCCTACAATGAGCAGTTCTTC.

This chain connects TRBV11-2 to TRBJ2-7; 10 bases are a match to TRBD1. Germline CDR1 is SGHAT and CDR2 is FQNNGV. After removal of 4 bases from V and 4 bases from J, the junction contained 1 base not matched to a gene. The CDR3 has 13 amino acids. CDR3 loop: CASSWGQGYEQYF. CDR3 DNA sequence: TGTGCCAGCAGCTGGGGACAGGGGTACGAGCAGTACTTC.